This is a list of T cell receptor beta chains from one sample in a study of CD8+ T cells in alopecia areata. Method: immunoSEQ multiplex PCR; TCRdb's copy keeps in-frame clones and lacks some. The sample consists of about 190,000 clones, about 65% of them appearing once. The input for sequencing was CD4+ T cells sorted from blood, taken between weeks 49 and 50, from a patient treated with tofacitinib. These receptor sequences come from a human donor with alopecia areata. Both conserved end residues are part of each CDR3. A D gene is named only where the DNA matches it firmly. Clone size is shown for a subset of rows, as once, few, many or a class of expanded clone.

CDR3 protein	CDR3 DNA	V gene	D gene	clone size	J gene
CASSLSSGFIQETQYF	TGTGCCAGCAGCTTGAGCTCCGGCTTCATCCAAGAGACCCAGTACTTC	TRBV11-2	NA	NA	TRBJ2-5
CASSRDSTNEQFF	TGTGCCAGCAGCCGGGACAGCACGAATGAGCAGTTCTTC	TRBV6-1	TRBD1	NA	TRBJ2-1
CASSIELANYGYTF	TGTGCCAGTAGTATAGAGTTAGCTAACTATGGCTACACCTTC	TRBV19	NA	few	TRBJ1-2
CASSNGLAGGAFF	TGTGCCAGCAGTAACGGACTAGCGGGGGGTGCGTTCTTC	TRBV7-3	TRBD2	NA	TRBJ2-1
CASSELNQETQYF	TGCGCCAGCAGCGAGTTAAACCAAGAGACCCAGTACTTC	TRBV5-1	NA	many	TRBJ2-5
CASSSGTGGSPLHF	TGTGCCAGCAGCTCAGGGACAGGGGGTTCACCCCTCCACTTT	TRBV7-2	TRBD1	NA	TRBJ1-6
CAGRVSTDTQYF	TGTGCCGGCAGGGTAAGCACAGATACGCAGTATTTT	TRBV30	NA	once	TRBJ2-3
CASTREWGSPLHF	TGTGCCAGCACTAGGGAGTGGGGTTCACCCCTCCACTTT	TRBV6-5	NA	NA	TRBJ1-6
CASSAGDRGPTDTQYF	TGCGCCAGCAGCGCTGGGGACAGGGGGCCCACAGATACGCAGTATTTT	TRBV5-1	TRBD1	NA	TRBJ2-3
CSVANVKETQYF	TGCAGCGTTGCCAACGTTAAAGAGACCCAGTACTTC	TRBV29-1	NA	NA	TRBJ2-5
CASSLGSGKETQYF	TGTGCCAGCAGTTTGGGCAGTGGGAAAGAGACCCAGTACTTC	TRBV6-5	NA	NA	TRBJ2-5
CASSLEGQVGFFF	TGCGCCAGCAGCTTAGAGGGACAGGTCGGGTTCTTCTTT	TRBV4-1	TRBD1	NA	TRBJ1-1
CASSEATDTQYF	TGTGCCAGCAGTGAAGCGACAGATACGCAGTATTTT	TRBV6-1	NA	NA	TRBJ2-3
CAWTGAGGGYGYTF	TGTGCCTGGACGGGAGCGGGGGGAGGCTATGGCTACACCTTC	TRBV30	NA	NA	TRBJ1-2
CASSSTGGQETQYF	TGTGCCAGCAGCTCCACAGGGGGCCAAGAGACCCAGTACTTC	TRBV11-2	TRBD1	NA	TRBJ2-5
CASSLGLDTQYF	TGTGCCAGCAGCCTGGGGTTAGATACGCAGTATTTT	TRBV7-8	NA	NA	TRBJ2-3
CASSLDSTRGRQETQYF	TGTGCCAGCAGCTTAGATTCCACCCGGGGGCGGCAAGAGACCCAGTACTTC	TRBV7-2	NA	NA	TRBJ2-5
CASSAGTAKNIQYF	TGTGCCAGCAGTGCCGGGACGGCAAAAAACATTCAGTACTTC	TRBV25-1	NA	NA	TRBJ2-4
CASSSTGTALAEQYF	TGCGCCAGCAGCTCCACCGGGACAGCCCTAGCCGAGCAGTACTTC	TRBV5-1	TRBD1	NA	TRBJ2-7
CSVRRERGAGGSTDTQYF	TGCAGCGTTCGGAGAGAGCGGGGGGCCGGAGGAAGCACAGATACGCAGTATTTT	TRBV29-1	TRBD2	few	TRBJ2-3
CASRPDSYEQYF	TGCGCCAGCAGGCCGGACAGCTACGAGCAGTACTTC	TRBV5-1	NA	once	TRBJ2-7
CAWTPRGGLGQPQHF	TGTGCCTGGACCCCACGCGGGGGGCTGGGCCAGCCCCAGCATTTT	TRBV30	NA	NA	TRBJ1-5
CSVGSDGYGYTF	TGCAGCGTTGGTTCGGACGGCTATGGCTACACCTTC	TRBV29-1	NA	NA	TRBJ1-2
CASSDGRLYGYTF	TGTGCCAGCAGTGACGGCAGGCTCTATGGCTACACCTTC	TRBV25-1	NA	NA	TRBJ1-2
CASRGRARCFF	TGTGCCAGCAGGGGAAGGGCGAGGTGTTTCTTT	TRBV6-1	NA	NA	TRBJ1-1
CASSLGLPKGPQHF	TGTGCCAGCAGCTTGGGCCTCCCAAAGGGGCCCCAGCATTTT	TRBV5-6	NA	NA	TRBJ1-5
CASSPSGLSSYNEQFF	TGCGCCAGCAGCCCCTCTGGCCTCAGCTCCTACAATGAGCAGTTCTTC	TRBV5-1	NA	NA	TRBJ2-1
CGMRAGQTQETQYF	TGTGGCATGAGAGCGGGACAGACCCAAGAGACCCAGTACTTC	TRBV30	NA	NA	TRBJ2-5
CSVATINKNIQYF	TGCAGCGTTGCCACCATAAACAAAAACATTCAGTACTTC	TRBV29-1	NA	few	TRBJ2-4
CASSMEAIPYNEQFF	TGTGCCAGTAGTATGGAGGCCATCCCCTACAATGAGCAGTTCTTC	TRBV19	NA	few	TRBJ2-1
CATSRDRANSPLHF	TGTGCCACCAGCAGAGATCGGGCCAATTCACCCCTCCACTTT	TRBV15	NA	NA	TRBJ1-6
CASNRAGANTGELFF	TGTGCCAGCAATCGGGCGGGGGCGAACACCGGGGAGCTGTTTTTT	TRBV5-4	TRBD2	NA	TRBJ2-2
CASSPGQGGSTGELFF	TGTGCCAGCAGCCCCGGACAGGGAGGGAGCACCGGGGAGCTGTTTTTT	TRBV9	NA	few	TRBJ2-2
CASSLGQGPTEAFF	TGCGCCAGCAGCTTGGGTCAGGGCCCCACTGAAGCTTTCTTT	TRBV4-3	NA	NA	TRBJ1-1
CSVESRQGKVEQYF	TGCAGCGTTGAGTCGAGACAGGGGAAAGTCGAGCAGTACTTC	TRBV29-1	TRBD1	NA	TRBJ2-7
CASSQDPINQPQHF	TGCGCCAGCAGCCAAGATCCCATCAATCAGCCCCAGCATTTT	TRBV4-3	NA	few	TRBJ1-5
CASSPRLAISYNEQFF	TGTGCCAGCAGTCCCAGACTAGCGATCTCCTACAATGAGCAGTTCTTC	TRBV2	TRBD2	few	TRBJ2-1
CASSASGRGYEQYF	TGTGCCAGTAGTGCAAGCGGGAGAGGCTACGAGCAGTACTTC	TRBV19	TRBD2	NA	TRBJ2-7
CSADPQETQYF	TGCAGTGCTGACCCTCAAGAGACCCAGTACTTC	TRBV20-1	NA	once	TRBJ2-5
CAISEPTGTRNTGELFF	TGTGCCATCAGTGAGCCAACTGGGACCCGGAACACCGGGGAGCTGTTTTTT	TRBV10-3	NA	few	TRBJ2-2
CASSLESVFDEQFF	TGTGCCAGCAGCTTAGAGAGCGTTTTTGATGAGCAGTTCTTC	TRBV7-2	NA	NA	TRBJ2-1
CASSLAARGRYNEQFF	TGTGCCAGCAGCTTAGCCGCCAGGGGCCGGTACAATGAGCAGTTCTTC	TRBV7-2	NA	many	TRBJ2-1
CASSATGYEQYF	TGTGCCAGCAGCGCGACGGGCTACGAGCAGTACTTC	TRBV7-2	NA	few	TRBJ2-7
CASSLQGKVSYEQYF	TGTGCCAGCAGCCTCCAGGGGAAAGTATCCTACGAGCAGTACTTC	TRBV7-2	NA	NA	TRBJ2-7
CSVEDKNYGYTF	TGCAGCGTTGAAGACAAAAATTATGGCTACACCTTC	TRBV29-1	NA	once	TRBJ1-2
CASSLWRHHGETQYF	TGTGCCAGCAGCTTGTGGAGGCACCACGGGGAGACCCAGTACTTC	TRBV5-6	NA	NA	TRBJ2-5